This entry lists 10 T cell receptor beta chains sequenced from one sample in a study of T cell changes during pregnancy in multiple sclerosis. The method was immunoSEQ multiplex PCR; TCRdb's version includes in-frame clones alone and lacks a portion of them. The sample includes 4,000 to 5,500 clones, roughly 80% of them seen just once. The specimen was CD8+ T cells from peripheral blood mononuclear cells, collected in the second trimester of pregnancy. The receptors here all came from a female donor in good health, enrolled as a control in a pregnancy study.

This clone was seen only once. The chain combines TRBV9 with TRBJ2-3, with 13 bases aligning to TRBD2. V lost 3 bases to trimming and J lost 3 bases; unmatched junction nucleotides: 10. The CDR3 runs 18 residues. Per the germline V gene, CDR1 is SGDLS and CDR2 is YYNGEE. Written as DNA, the CDR3 is TGTGCCAGCAGCGCCCCACTAGCGGGGGGGCCGGAGACAGATACGCAGTATTTT. As protein: CASSAPLAGGPETDTQYF.

This chain links TRBV7-3 with TRBJ2-2, with a possible D match to TRBD1 (6 bases). The V end lost 4 bases, the J end lost 2 bases, and 11 bases lay between the germline ends. Germline V gene data show CDR1 as SGHTA and CDR2 as FQGTGA. The CDR3 covers 15 residues. The CDR3 sequence: CASSSGTINTGELFF. CDR3 nucleotides: TGTGCCAGCAGCTCCGGGACAATAAACACCGGGGAGCTGTTTTTT.

DNA of the CDR3: TGTGCCAGCAGCTTGAGGGCTAGCGGGGCTGCGGCGACCCAGTACTTC. This translates into CASSLRASGAAATQYF. This chain uses TRBV5-5 with TRBJ2-5; 9 bases align to TRBD2. V lost 1 base to trimming and J lost 7 bases; unmatched junction nucleotides: 11. This CDR3 spans 16 amino acids. Germline assignment: CDR1 SGHKS and CDR2 YYEKEE (reference sequence).

This chain uses TRBV7-9 with TRBJ2-7; 8 positions agree with TRBD1. The V gene's germline CDR1 is SEHNR and CDR2 FQNEAQ (reference sequence). Trimming took 5 bases from V and 5 from J; bases not matched to a gene: 2. This CDR3 is built from 12 residues. Written as DNA, the CDR3 is TGTGCCAGCAGCGCGGACAGGGACGAGCAGTACTTC. Translation: CASSADRDEQYF.

The chain recombines TRBV5-1 with TRBJ2-7, with 8 bases identical to TRBD1. The CDR3 contains 14 residues. CDR1 is SGHRS and CDR2 is YFSETQ in the germline V gene. Trimming at V came to 4 bases and at J to 3 bases, leaving 6 bases not matched to a gene. The CDR3 reads CASSPDRDFYEQYF. The CDR3 coding sequence is TGCGCCAGCAGCCCGGACAGGGACTTCTACGAGCAGTACTTC.

J is TRBJ1-1 and V is TRBV5-5, with D possibly TRBD1 on 6 matching bases. Per the germline V gene, CDR1 is SGHKS and CDR2 is YYEKEE (reference sequence). Between the trimmed V and J ends, which lost 1 base and 3 bases, there was a span of 13 bases. This CDR3 region has 15 residues. CDR3 in amino acids: CASSLSQGFDTEAFF. CDR3 nucleotide sequence: TGTGCCAGCAGCTTGTCACAGGGATTTGACACTGAAGCTTTCTTT.

J is TRBJ1-3 and V is TRBV7-3; D is uncertain. The CDR3 contains 15 residues. In germline, CDR1 is SGHTA, CDR2 FQGTGA. Trimming shortened V by 3 bases and J by 2 bases, and 11 bases separated the two germline ends. CDR3 in amino acids: CASSLTPYAGNTIYF. The CDR3 coding sequence is TGTGCCAGCAGCTTGACACCGTACGCTGGAAACACCATATATTTT.

The chain employs TRBV4-1 and TRBJ1-5; D gene uncertain. The CDR3 loop spans 13 amino acids. Trimming removed 0 bases from V and 9 bases from J, with 9 bases in between. The germline V gene encodes CDR1 MGHRA and CDR2 YSYEKL. DNA of the CDR3: TGCGCCAGCAGCCAAGATCGGAGGACGCCCCAGCATTTT. It is translated as CASSQDRRTPQHF.

The CDR3: CAWSSGSTGELFF. In DNA, the CDR3 is TGTGCCTGGAGTAGCGGGAGTACCGGGGAGCTGTTTTTT. The J gene is TRBJ2-2, the V gene TRBV30; 8 positions match TRBD2. Per germline, CDR1 GTSNPN and CDR2 SVGIG (reference sequence). The CDR3 consists of 13 residues. Trimming at V came to 2 bases and at J to 5 bases, leaving 1 base not matched to a gene.

This chain joins TRBV19 and TRBJ2-4; TRBD2 is a possible D gene (6 bases). CDR1 is LNHDA, CDR2 SQIVND, per germline (reference sequence). CDR3 size: 14 residues. The ends were cut back, 3 bases at V and 4 bases at J, with 10 bases in the middle. CDR3 loop: CASSIGSGKNIQYF. The CDR3 coding sequence is TGTGCCAGTAGTATCGGTAGCGGTAAAAACATTCAGTACTTC.